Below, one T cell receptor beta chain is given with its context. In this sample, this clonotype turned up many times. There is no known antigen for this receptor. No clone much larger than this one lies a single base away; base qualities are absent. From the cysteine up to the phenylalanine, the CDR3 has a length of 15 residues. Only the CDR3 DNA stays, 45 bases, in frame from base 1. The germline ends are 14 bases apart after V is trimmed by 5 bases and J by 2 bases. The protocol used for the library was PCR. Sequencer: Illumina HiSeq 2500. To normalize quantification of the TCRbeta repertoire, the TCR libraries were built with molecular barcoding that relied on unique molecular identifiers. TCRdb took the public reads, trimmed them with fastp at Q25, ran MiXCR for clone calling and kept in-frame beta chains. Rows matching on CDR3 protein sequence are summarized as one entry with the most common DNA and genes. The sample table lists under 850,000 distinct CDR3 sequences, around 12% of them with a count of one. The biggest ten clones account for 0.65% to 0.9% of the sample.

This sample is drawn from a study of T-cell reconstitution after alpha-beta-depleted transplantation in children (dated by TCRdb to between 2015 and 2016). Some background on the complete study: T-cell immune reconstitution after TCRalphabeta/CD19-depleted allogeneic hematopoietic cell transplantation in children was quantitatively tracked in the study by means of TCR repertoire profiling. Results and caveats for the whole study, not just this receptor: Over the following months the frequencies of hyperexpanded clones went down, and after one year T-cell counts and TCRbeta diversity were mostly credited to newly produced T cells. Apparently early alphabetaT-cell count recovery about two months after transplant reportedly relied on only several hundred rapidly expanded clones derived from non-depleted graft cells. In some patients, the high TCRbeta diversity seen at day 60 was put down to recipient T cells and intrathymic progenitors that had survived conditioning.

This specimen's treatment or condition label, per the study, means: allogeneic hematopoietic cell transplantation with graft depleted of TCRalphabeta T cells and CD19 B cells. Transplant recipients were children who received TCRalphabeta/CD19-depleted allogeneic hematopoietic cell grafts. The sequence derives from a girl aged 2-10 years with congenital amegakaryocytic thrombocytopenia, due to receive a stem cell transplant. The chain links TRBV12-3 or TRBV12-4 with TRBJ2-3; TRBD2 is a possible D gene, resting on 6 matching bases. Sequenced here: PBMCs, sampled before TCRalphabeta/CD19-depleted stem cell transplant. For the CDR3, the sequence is CASSPPGLFTDTQYF. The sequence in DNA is TGTGCCAGCAGTCCGCCGGGACTCTTCACAGATACGCAGTATTTT.